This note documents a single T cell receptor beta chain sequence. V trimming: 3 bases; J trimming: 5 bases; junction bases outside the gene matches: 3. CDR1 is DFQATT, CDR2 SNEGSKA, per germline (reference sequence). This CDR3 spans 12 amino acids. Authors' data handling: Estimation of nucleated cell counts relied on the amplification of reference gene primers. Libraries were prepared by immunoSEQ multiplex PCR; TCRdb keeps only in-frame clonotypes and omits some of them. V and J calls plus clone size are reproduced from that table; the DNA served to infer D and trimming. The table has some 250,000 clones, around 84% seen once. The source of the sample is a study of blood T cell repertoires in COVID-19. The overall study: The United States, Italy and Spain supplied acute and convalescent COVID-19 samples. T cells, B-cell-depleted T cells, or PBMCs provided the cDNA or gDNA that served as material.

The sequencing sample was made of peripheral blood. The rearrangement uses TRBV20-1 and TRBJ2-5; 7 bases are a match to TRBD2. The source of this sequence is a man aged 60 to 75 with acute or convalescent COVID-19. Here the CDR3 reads CSASWRGETQYF. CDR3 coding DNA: TGCAGTGCTAGTTGGCGGGGGGAGACCCAGTACTTC.